This entry lists 23 T cell receptor beta chains sequenced from one sample in a study of blood T cells in healthy people across ages. Next came a second PCR, run for roughly 6 to 11 cycles, which used a sample-barcoded 5' primer along with a J-beta primer mix. A single record per CDR3 protein comes from TCRdb applying MiXCR to the 5' RACE reads. The sample carries 1 million or so distinct CDR3 sequences, around 45% recorded once. The sample consisted of blood. Source of these receptors: a woman aged 55-70 years in good health.

CDR3 protein: CASSYSAGAGTGELFF. DNA of the CDR3: TGTGCCAGCAGTTACTCTGCGGGAGCTGGCACCGGGGAGCTGTTTTTT. This chain links TRBV6-5 with TRBJ2-2, with 7 bases fitting TRBD2. Germline-derived CDR1 and CDR2 are MNHEY and SVGAGI. V lost 0 bases, J lost 4 bases, and 5 bases stayed unmatched. There are 16 residues in the CDR3.

V is TRBV18 and J is TRBJ1-1; a weak D match, TRBD1 (5 bases). Between the trimmed V and J ends, which lost 3 bases and 1 base, there was a span of 9 bases. The CDR3 loop spans 14 amino acids. Per germline, CDR1 KGHSH and CDR2 LQKENI. The CDR3 protein is CASSPGAANTEAFF. Here the CDR3 DNA reads TGTGCCAGCTCACCCGGGGCAGCGAACACTGAAGCTTTCTTT.

The chain employs TRBV6-5 and TRBJ1-5; D is unclear. This CDR3 has 15 residues. Germline lookup yields CDR1 MNHEY and CDR2 SVGAGI. Trimming cost V 6 bases and J 0 bases, with 12 bases left between them. The DNA for the CDR3 is TGTGCCAGCAGAAGACTCCCGTATAGCAATCAGCCCCAGCATTTT. Translation: CASRRLPYSNQPQHF.

This clonotype was seen a few times. V gene TRBV20-1 combines with J gene TRBJ2-3; maybe TRBD2 (5 bases). With 5 bases removed from V and 0 bases from J, the gap between germline ends came to 12 bases. CDR3 length: 14 residues. From germline, CDR1 is DFQATT and CDR2 SNEGSKA (reference sequence). The CDR3 DNA reads as TGCAGTGCTCCAGGCGGGTCTAGCACAGATACGCAGTATTTT. Residues: CSAPGGSSTDTQYF.

This chain uses TRBV6-1 with TRBJ2-3; perhaps TRBD1 as D (5 bases). V was clipped by 6 bases and J by 5 bases, with 15 bases between them. Germline lookup yields CDR1 MNHNS and CDR2 SASEGT. This CDR3 has 14 amino acids. In nucleotides, the CDR3 is TGTGCCAGCAGAAAGGAGAACAGGATAGATACGCAGTATTTT. Protein: CASRKENRIDTQYF.

The rearrangement links TRBV4-2 to TRBJ2-3, with 7 nucleotides matching TRBD1. The V segment lost 3 bases and the J segment 1 base; nucleotides outside the gene matches: 4. Per the germline V gene, CDR1 is LGHNA and CDR2 is YNFKEQ. This CDR3 comprises 15 residues. The CDR3 reads CASSHGDSRTDTQYF. The CDR3 bases are TGTGCCAGCAGCCATGGGGACAGCCGCACAGATACGCAGTATTTT.

This clonotype was picked up a small number of times. The chain joins TRBV20-1 to TRBJ2-7; D might be TRBD1 or TRBD2, each matching 6 bases. The germline gives CDR1 DFQATT, CDR2 SNEGSKA (reference sequence). The CDR3 runs 13 residues. V lost 7 bases to trimming and J lost 5 bases, with 18 bases between them. CDR3 residues: CSGLEGRGNEQYF. CDR3 bases: TGCAGTGGTCTGGAGGGCAGGGGTAACGAGCAGTACTTC.

CDR3 coding DNA: TGTGCCAGCAGCCGGAGGGACCCCGGGAAAGATACGCAGTATTTT. It yields the protein CASSRRDPGKDTQYF. V usage is TRBV14 and J usage is TRBJ2-3; a weak D match, TRBD2 (6 bases). Germline CDR1 is SGHDN and CDR2 is FVKESK. The CDR3 is 15 residues long. Trimming left V 4 bases short and J 5 bases short, with 16 bases between.

The V and J genes are TRBV9 and TRBJ2-7; D not certain. Germline V lookup: CDR1 SGDLS, CDR2 YYNGEE. V shed 0 bases and J shed 0 bases, with 7 bases lying between them. The CDR3 extends over 14 amino acids. Here the CDR3 DNA reads TGTGCCAGCAGCGTAGTGGGTGCCTCCTACGAGCAGTACTTC. It translates to CASSVVGASYEQYF. The full variable domain, in which reference TRBV9 and TRBJ2-7 provide the parts outside the CDR3, is DSGVTQTPKHLITATGQRVTLRCSPRSGDLSVYWYQQSLDQGLQFLIQYYNGEERAKGNILERFSAQQFPDLHSELNLSSLELGDSALYFCASSVVGASYEQYFGPGTRLTVT.

The gene calls are TRBV20-1 and TRBJ2-5; D uncertain. There are 13 residues in the CDR3. V shed 3 bases and J shed 1 base, with 9 bases lying between them. Germline CDR1 reads DFQATT; CDR2 reads SNEGSKA (reference sequence). CDR3 in amino acids: CSARAPTQETQYF. The CDR3 nucleotides read TGCAGTGCTAGGGCCCCGACCCAAGAGACCCAGTACTTC.

In its sample, this clonotype was seen a few times. The V call is TRBV10-3, the J call TRBJ2-1; 10 nucleotides agree with TRBD2. The germline V gene has CDR1 ENHRY and CDR2 SYGVKD. Germline trimming cut 10 bases from V and 8 bases from J; bases unmatched to any gene: 11. The CDR3 covers 14 residues. CDR3 protein: CATTSVLAGDEQFF. In DNA form, the CDR3 reads TGTGCCACTACCTCGGTGCTAGCGGGAGATGAGCAGTTCTTC.

The chain recombines TRBV6-1 with TRBJ2-1; D is unresolved. Deletions cut 2 bases from V and 9 bases from J, with 20 bases between. The CDR3 length is 16 residues. CDR1 is MNHNS, CDR2 SASEGT, per germline. For the CDR3, the DNA is TGTGCCAGCAGTGAACCGCCCACTTTGTCGGGTAGTGAGCAGTTCTTC. As protein: CASSEPPTLSGSEQFF.

This clonotype came up a few times. The chain has TRBV28 and TRBJ2-3; TRBD1 or TRBD2 may be the D gene (5 bases each). Trimming pared 4 bases from V and 1 base from J, leaving 15 bases between. The V gene's germline CDR1 is MDHEN and CDR2 SYDVKM. This CDR3 comprises 16 residues. The CDR3: CASSSPGTLGTDTQYF. The CDR3 DNA follows: TGTGCCAGCAGTTCCCCCGGGACGTTAGGCACAGATACGCAGTATTTT.

Comments on this clonotype: The junction departs from the called germline gene at one end, perhaps through a read error. The J gene is TRBJ1-2, the V gene TRBV15; D remains ambiguous. Germline CDR1 LNHNV, CDR2 YYDKDF (reference sequence). The CDR3 sequence is 15 residues long. The CDR3 region is CATSRDMGSYYDYTF. The CDR3 coding sequence is TGTGCCACCAGCAGAGATATGGGAAGCTACTATGACTACACCTTC.

J is TRBJ2-7 and V is TRBV27, with 7 positions matching TRBD1. The CDR3 has 13 amino acids. Per the germline V gene, CDR1 is MNHEY and CDR2 is SMNVEV (reference sequence). After removal of 5 bases from V and 7 bases from J, the junction contained 8 bases not matched to a gene. In DNA, the CDR3 is TGTGCCAGCAGTCCCGGACAGGCTAGTGAGCAGTACTTC. Translating it yields CASSPGQASEQYF.

This clonotype appeared many times. The rearrangement joins TRBV7-8 to TRBJ2-5; TRBD2 matches 14 bases. CDR3 length: 22 residues. The germline gives CDR1 SGHVS, CDR2 FQNEAQ. With V trimmed by 2 bases and J by 1 base, 18 bases remained unmatched. CDR3 amino acids: CASSLSPPGLAGVAGGQETQYF. DNA for the CDR3: TGTGCCAGCAGCTTAAGCCCCCCGGGACTAGCGGGAGTCGCCGGAGGCCAAGAGACCCAGTACTTC.

The CDR3, as DNA: TGTGCCAGCAGCGAAGGGGGGACTCATCAGCCCCAGCATTTT. It translates to CASSEGGTHQPQHF. The chain links TRBV9 to TRBJ1-5; perhaps TRBD1 as D (6 bases). The CDR3 loop spans 14 amino acids. Deletions cut 3 bases from V and 5 bases from J, with 12 bases between. Germline V gene sequence: CDR1 SGDLS, CDR2 YYNGEE.

This clonotype was recorded at least ten times. V and J are TRBV4-2 and TRBJ2-6; the D is unclear. V lost 0 bases to trimming and J lost 1 base, with 4 bases between them. The CDR3 loop spans 15 amino acids. Germline values: CDR1 LGHNA, CDR2 YNFKEQ. The chain's CDR3 is CASSQEGSGANVLTF. DNA for the CDR3: TGTGCCAGCAGCCAAGAGGGATCTGGGGCCAACGTCCTGACTTTC.

The V and J genes are TRBV7-9 and TRBJ1-4; TRBD1 is a possible D gene (5 bases). The CDR3 is 14 amino acids. CDR1 and CDR2 from the germline V gene are SEHNR and FQNEAQ (reference sequence). Trimming took 2 bases from V and 8 from J, leaving 12 bases between them. The CDR3 here is CASSLKGRGEKLFF. For the CDR3, the DNA is TGTGCCAGCAGCTTAAAGGGGAGAGGGGAAAAACTGTTTTTT.

This sequence joins TRBV11-2 and TRBJ2-3; possible D gene TRBD1, 7 bases. Trimming cost V 6 bases and J 4 bases, with 17 bases left between them. This CDR3 has 15 amino acids. The germline V gene encodes CDR1 SGHAT and CDR2 FQNNGV. The CDR3 nucleotides are TGTGCCAGCAGAGATTGGACCAGGGGGGCAGATACGCAGTATTTT. Translation gives CASRDWTRGADTQYF.

CDR3: CASSLGVQAGTNEKLFF. DNA of the CDR3: TGCGCCAGCAGCTTGGGAGTCCAGGCGGGGACTAATGAAAAACTGTTTTTT. The rearrangement links TRBV5-1 to TRBJ1-4; D gene unclear. The CDR3 runs 17 residues. V was cut by 0 bases and J by 2 bases, with 14 bases left in between. Germline V gene lookup returns CDR1 SGHRS and CDR2 YFSETQ. The full variable domain, in which reference TRBV5-1 and TRBJ1-4 provide the parts outside the CDR3, is KAGVTQTPRYLIKTRGQQVTLSCSPISGHRSVSWYQQTPGQGLQFLFEYFSETQRNKGNFPGRFSGRQFSNSRSEMNVSTLELGDSALYLCASSLGVQAGTNEKLFFGSGTQLSVL.

The chain carries TRBV7-9 and TRBJ2-1; TRBD1 might be the D (6 bases). The germline V gene has CDR1 SEHNR and CDR2 FQNEAQ (reference sequence). The CDR3 length is 15 residues. V was pared by 6 bases and J by 0 bases, with 12 bases between. CDR3 protein: CASRKADSSYNEQFF. CDR3 in DNA: TGTGCCAGCAGAAAAGCGGACAGCTCCTACAATGAGCAGTTCTTC.

The chain employs TRBV5-1 and TRBJ2-5, with 8 nucleotides matching TRBD1. Looked up from germline, CDR1 is SGHRS and CDR2 is YFSETQ. V shed 6 bases and J 0 bases; nucleotides not matched to a gene: 4. The CDR3 sequence is 14 residues long. This CDR3 is CASTLQGDQETQYF. The CDR3 DNA reads TGCGCCAGCACCTTACAGGGGGACCAAGAGACCCAGTACTTC.